This passage covers 27 T cell receptor beta chains from one sample sequenced in a study of shared clonotypes between healthy human individuals. TCRdb's copy holds only in-frame clones and misses some; the assay was immunoSEQ multiplex PCR. The sample carries about 2.3 million clones, roughly 93% recorded once. Sequences were obtained from naive CD4+ T cells from PBMCs. Stated subset: CD45RA+ positively selected. These receptors were collected from a man aged 18 to 29 in good health. Some clones in this sample may be carry-over from other donors' samples.

This chain links TRBV4-1 with TRBJ1-5, with 9 positions matching TRBD1. The V gene end was trimmed by 4 bases and the J gene end by 4 bases; junction bases not matched to a gene: 20. Per germline, CDR1 MGHRA and CDR2 YSYEKL. This CDR3 has 20 amino acids. Written as DNA, the CDR3 is TGCGCCAGCAGCCCGACCCGGATGGGACAGGGCCGAGAGCGAAATCAGCCCCAGCATTTT. This gives the protein CASSPTRMGQGRERNQPQHF.

CDR3 protein: CASSFSQSLEKLFF. In DNA, the CDR3 is TGTGCCAGCAGCTTCAGCCAGTCACTGGAAAAACTGTTTTTT. The V and J genes are TRBV7-6 and TRBJ1-4; D remains ambiguous. CDR3 size: 14 residues. Germline V gives CDR1 SGHVS, CDR2 FNYEAQ. Trimming removed 3 bases from V and 8 bases from J, with 13 bases in between. Full variable domain (missing parts from reference TRBV7-6 and TRBJ1-4): GAGVSQSPRYKVTKRGQDVALRCDPISGHVSLYWYRQALGQGPEFLTYFNYEAQQDKSGLPNDRFSAERPEGSISTLTIQRTEQRDSAMYRCASSFSQSLEKLFFGSGTQLSVL.

The chain is built from TRBV6-5 and TRBJ1-1; 8 nucleotides line up with TRBD1. The CDR3 consists of 15 residues. Germline V CDR1 and CDR2: MNHEY, SVGAGI. Trimming took 7 bases from V and 4 from J; bases not matched to a gene: 11. The CDR3 region is CASTLQGVQGTEAFF. In nucleotides, the CDR3 is TGTGCCAGCACCTTACAGGGGGTACAAGGCACTGAAGCTTTCTTT.

The gene calls are TRBV7-9 and TRBJ1-4; no reliable D call. V lost 1 base to trimming and J lost 3 bases, with 6 bases between them. This CDR3 comprises 14 residues. Per germline, CDR1 SEHNR and CDR2 FQNEAQ (reference sequence). CDR3 sequence: CASSLGNANEKLFF. CDR3 bases: TGTGCCAGCAGCTTAGGGAATGCTAATGAAAAACTGTTTTTT.

The chain employs TRBV14 and TRBJ2-6; no clear D gene. Trimming stripped 2 bases from V and 2 bases from J, with 7 bases between. Germline V lookup: CDR1 SGHDN, CDR2 FVKESK. CDR3 length: 15 residues. CDR3: CASSQRATGANVLTF. The DNA of the CDR3 is TGTGCCAGCAGCCAACGGGCTACTGGGGCCAACGTCCTGACTTTC.

V is TRBV10-1 and J is TRBJ2-1, with a tentative D call TRBD2 (5 bases). Germline CDR1 is WNHNN and CDR2 is SYGVQD (reference sequence). This CDR3 spans 14 amino acids. The V end lost 3 bases, the J end lost 5 bases, and 11 bases lay between the germline ends. In DNA, the CDR3 is TGCGCCAGCAGTGATTACGGGAAAAACAATGAGCAGTTCTTC. It codes for CASSDYGKNNEQFF.

The rearrangement joins TRBV11-1 to TRBJ2-7; D may be TRBD2 (5 bases). V lost 5 bases, J lost 3 bases, and 14 bases lay in between. The CDR3 consists of 14 residues. Germline V gene data show CDR1 as SGHAT and CDR2 as FQDESV (reference sequence). This CDR3 is CASSIGPGVYEQYF. The DNA of the CDR3 is TGTGCCAGCAGCATCGGACCCGGGGTCTACGAGCAGTACTTC. The whole variable domain, remainder taken from reference TRBV11-1 and TRBJ2-7, is EAEVAQSPRYKITEKSQAVAFWCDPISGHATLYWYRQILGQGPELLVQFQDESVVDDSQLPKDRFSAERLKGVDSTLKIQPAELGDSAMYLCASSIGPGVYEQYFGPGTRLTVT.

This clone was seen only a few times. V and J are TRBV6-4 and TRBJ1-1; the match to TRBD1 covers 7 bases. J lost 1 base, V lost 6 bases, and 5 bases had no gene match. The CDR3 has 14 residues. CDR1 MRHNA and CDR2 SNTAGT come from the germline V gene. The CDR3 sequence: CASRGDRANTEAFF. CDR3 nucleotides: TGTGCCAGCAGGGGTGACAGGGCGAACACTGAAGCTTTCTTT.

The rearrangement joins TRBV7-2 to TRBJ2-5, with TRBD2 matching over 7 bases. The CDR3 spans 14 residues. CDR1 is SGHTA, CDR2 FQGNSA, per germline. The trim removed 8 bases at V and 5 bases at J, leaving 11 bases unmatched. The CDR3 reads CASDASGVAETQYF. In DNA, the CDR3 is TGTGCCAGCGATGCTAGCGGCGTCGCGGAGACCCAGTACTTC.

The chain recombines TRBV7-9 with TRBJ1-3, with D unresolved. The V gene's germline CDR1 is SEHNR and CDR2 FQNEAQ (reference sequence). The CDR3 has 15 amino acids. Trimming took 5 bases from V and 1 from J, leaving 12 bases between them. The chain's CDR3 is CASSGRLGSGNTIYF. The CDR3 region has the DNA TGTGCCAGCAGCGGCAGGCTAGGGTCTGGAAACACCATATATTTT.

Comment on this clone: Distinct nucleotide sequences in the sample also encode this CDR3. The chain carries TRBV7-9 and TRBJ2-1; D remains ambiguous. The CDR3 runs 13 residues. Germline V gives CDR1 SEHNR, CDR2 FQNEAQ (reference sequence). V lost 1 base to trimming and J lost 4 bases, with 5 bases between them. CDR3 nucleotide sequence: TGTGCCAGCAGCTTAGGACAATACAATGAGCAGTTCTTC. Translating it yields CASSLGQYNEQFF.

In the case of this clone: The same CDR3 can be traced to other DNA sequences in this sample. The rearrangement links TRBV7-2 to TRBJ2-1, with D possibly TRBD2 on 6 matching bases. The V gene lost 1 base and the J gene lost 1 base, with 8 bases spanning the gap. The CDR3 is 15 residues long. Germline V gene data show CDR1 as SGHTA and CDR2 as FQGNSA. The CDR3 loop is CASSLVADSYNEQFF. The CDR3 coding sequence is TGTGCCAGCAGCTTAGTAGCGGATTCCTACAATGAGCAGTTCTTC.

This clone showed up just once. V is TRBV6-6 and J is TRBJ1-1; 7 bases match TRBD1. Germline V gene data show CDR1 as MNHNY and CDR2 as SVGAGI (reference sequence). The CDR3 extends over 13 amino acids. V dropped 4 bases and J dropped 4; count of bases not matched to a gene: 3. As DNA, the CDR3 is TGTGCCAGCAGTTCGGGACAGAGCACTGAAGCTTTCTTT. Its protein is CASSSGQSTEAFF.

This rearrangement joins TRBV28 to TRBJ2-3; TRBD2 aligns across 7 bases. After removal of 2 bases from V and 2 bases from J, the junction contained 16 bases not matched to a gene. CDR1 is MDHEN and CDR2 is SYDVKM in the germline V gene. The CDR3 spans 19 residues. CDR3 region: CASSLLSRRASGYTDTQYF. In nucleotides, the CDR3 is TGTGCCAGCAGTTTACTCTCCCGGCGGGCTAGCGGTTACACAGATACGCAGTATTTT.

This chain connects TRBV7-9 to TRBJ1-5; D gene unclear. V was shortened by 4 bases and J by 3 bases, with 7 bases between the two germline ends. The CDR3 covers 13 residues. Looked up from germline, CDR1 is SEHNR and CDR2 is FQNEAQ (reference sequence). The CDR3 sequence is CASSYGPNQPQHF. CDR3 DNA sequence: TGTGCCAGCAGCTACGGGCCCAATCAGCCCCAGCATTTT.

The table lists this clone with a count of one. The chain has TRBV28 and TRBJ2-7; tentatively, D is TRBD1 (6 bases). Trimming took off 5 bases at V and 5 bases at J, with 13 bases between the two ends. This CDR3 has 13 amino acids. Germline CDR1 and CDR2: MDHEN and SYDVKM. DNA of the CDR3: TGTGCCAGCAGTATCACAGGGACCCACGAGCAGTACTTC. Translating it yields CASSITGTHEQYF.

This chain links TRBV9 with TRBJ2-7; 11 nucleotides line up with TRBD2. CDR1 and CDR2 (germline): SGDLS, YYNGEE. This CDR3 has 14 amino acids. Trimming at V came to 4 bases and at J to 6 bases, leaving 6 bases not matched to a gene. The DNA of the CDR3 is TGTGCCAGCAGCCCAAAAGGACTAGCGGGCGAGCAGTACTTC. This gives the protein CASSPKGLAGEQYF.

The CDR3 region has the DNA TGTGCCAGCAGCAAAGACTACGTTGGGGTGCAGTTCTTC. It translates to CASSKDYVGVQFF. This sequence joins TRBV11-2 and TRBJ2-1; maybe TRBD2 (5 bases). The CDR3 has 13 amino acids. Germline values: CDR1 SGHAT, CDR2 FQNNGV. Trimming pared 5 bases from V and 12 bases from J, leaving 17 bases between.

A single count supports this clone. V is TRBV5-1 and J is TRBJ1-4; D uncertain. V lost 6 bases and J lost 0, with 12 bases in between. Germline assignment: CDR1 SGHRS and CDR2 YFSETQ. This CDR3 is 15 amino acids long. The CDR3 DNA reads as TGCGCCAGCACGGTCGGGGTTCCAACTAATGAAAAACTGTTTTTT. As protein: CASTVGVPTNEKLFF.

The chain combines TRBV2 with TRBJ1-1; D is ambiguous. Trimming pared 4 bases from V and 11 bases from J, leaving 11 bases between. Germline V gene data show CDR1 as SNHLY and CDR2 as FYNNEI. The CDR3 sequence is 11 residues long. CDR3 sequence (DNA): TGTGCCAGCAGTGTTGTCCTTGGGGCTTTCTTT. Protein: CASSVVLGAFF. The full variable domain, rest sourced from reference TRBV2 and TRBJ1-1, is EPEVTQTPSHQVTQMGQEVILRCVPISNHLYFYWYRQILGQKVEFLVSFYNNEISEKSEIFDDQFSVERPDGSNFTLKIRSTKLEDSAMYFCASSVVLGAFFGQGTRLTVV.

J is TRBJ2-2 and V is TRBV5-1; D may be TRBD1 or TRBD2 (6 bases each). The germline CDR1 and CDR2 sequences are SGHRS and YFSETQ. The CDR3 extends over 17 amino acids. Trimming took off 4 bases at V and 4 bases at J, with 20 bases between the two ends. In DNA, the CDR3 is TGCGCCAGCAGCGCCCGCCTGACAGGAGGGAGCACCGGGGAGCTGTTTTTT. Residues: CASSARLTGGSTGELFF.

The chain employs TRBV19 and TRBJ2-5; D is uncertain. V was shortened by 7 bases and J by 5 bases, with 5 bases between the two germline ends. Germline V CDR1 and CDR2: LNHDA, SQIVND (reference sequence). The CDR3 consists of 10 residues. CDR3 amino acids: CASKTETQYF. CDR3 nucleotide sequence: TGTGCCAGTAAAACGGAGACCCAGTACTTC. Complete variable domain (other parts from reference TRBV19 and TRBJ2-5): DGGITQSPKYLFRKEGQNVTLSCEQNLNHDAMYWYRQDPGQGLRLIYYSQIVNDFQKGDIAEGYSVSREKKESFPLTVTSAQKNPTAFYLCASKTETQYFGPGTRLLVL.

The rearrangement joins TRBV7-9 to TRBJ2-3; the D gene is possibly TRBD2 (7 bases). The germline gives CDR1 SEHNR, CDR2 FQNEAQ (reference sequence). The germline V and J ends were trimmed by 3 bases and 4 bases, with 14 bases remaining between them. The CDR3 runs 15 residues. In DNA form, the CDR3 reads TGTGCCAGCAGCTTGGGCGGGGGCGGCGCAGATACGCAGTATTTT. It translates to CASSLGGGGADTQYF.

The CDR3 region is CASSWNRASYEQYF. The DNA of the CDR3 is TGCGCCAGCAGCTGGAACAGGGCCTCCTACGAGCAGTACTTC. This sequence joins TRBV5-1 and TRBJ2-7; a possible D gene is TRBD1 (6 bases). CDR1 and CDR2 from the germline V gene are SGHRS and YFSETQ. V dropped 3 bases and J dropped 0 bases, with 10 bases sitting between them. This CDR3 region has 14 residues. Full variable domain (missing parts from reference TRBV5-1 and TRBJ2-7): KAGVTQTPRYLIKTRGQQVTLSCSPISGHRSVSWYQQTPGQGLQFLFEYFSETQRNKGNFPGRFSGRQFSNSRSEMNVSTLELGDSALYLCASSWNRASYEQYFGPGTRLTVT.

CDR3 DNA: TGTGCCAGCAGCCGACAGCAGGGTGATCTTACTGAAGCTTTCTTT. Translating it yields CASSRQQGDLTEAFF. The gene calls are TRBV21-1 and TRBJ1-1; the D call in the table, TRBD1, was not verified against the DNA. TRBV21-1 is termed a pseudogene. The CDR3 totals 15 residues.

The rearrangement links TRBV5-1 to TRBJ1-5; D may be TRBD1 (6 bases). CDR3 length equals 17 residues. V was trimmed by 0 bases and J by 6 bases, leaving 19 bases between them. CDR1 is SGHRS and CDR2 is YFSETQ in the germline V gene. CDR3 bases: TGCGCCAGCAGCTTGGGAGTTGGAGGGGGATTGGGTCAGCCCCAGCATTTT. Amino acid sequence: CASSLGVGGGLGQPQHF.

This clone has only a few counts. The chain employs TRBV14 and TRBJ1-4; no clear D. This CDR3 is built from 9 residues. CDR1 and CDR2 (germline): SGHDN, FVKESK. The germline V and J ends were trimmed by 4 bases and 12 bases, with 3 bases remaining between them. The CDR3 is CASSRELFF. The CDR3 nucleotides are TGTGCCAGCAGCCGGGAACTGTTTTTT.